A single count supports the clone carrying this T cell receptor beta chain. What it binds is unknown. Unique molecular identifiers featured in each of the TCR beta cDNA libraries. MiXCR, applied by TCRdb to the PCR reads, yields one record per CDR3 protein. The table lists 820,000 or so distinct CDR3 sequences, around 50% of them singletons. This entry is derived from a study of post-analysis software for immune sequencing data. CDR1 and CDR2 (germline): SGHTA, FQGNSA. This CDR3 region has 13 residues. Whole-study results and caveats: The five TRBV segments detected at higher frequency in patients than in controls included TRBV5-6, TRBV5-1 and TRBV20-1.

The V gene is TRBV7-2, the J gene TRBJ2-7; 8 positions agree with TRBD2. The closer fit of TRBJ2-5 to the DNA end suggests the J call may be wrong. Sequences were obtained from blood. This sequence was found in a girl aged 5-17 years with multiple sclerosis. CDR3 DNA: TGTGCCAGCAGCCATCCGGGGGGGGAGACCCAGTACTTC. Its protein product is CASSHPGGETQYF.